A single sample gave rise to the 2 T cell receptor beta chains below, sequenced in a study of T cell responses to AZD1222 COVID-19 vaccine. The assay was immunoSEQ multiplex PCR, and TCRdb's table has in-frame clones only and misses some. The sample records 140,000 or so clones, about nine tenths being singletons. The sequences come from peripheral blood, collected 28 days after the second AZD1222 dose. Source of these receptors: an adult who received the AZD1222 COVID-19 vaccine.

The genes are TRBV7-6 and TRBJ2-3; maybe TRBD2 (5 bases). The germline CDR1 and CDR2 sequences are SGHVS and FNYEAQ. V lost 1 base and J lost 4, with 12 bases in between. CDR3 size: 15 residues. This CDR3 is CASSLGRSQSDTQYF. The CDR3 bases are TGTGCCAGCAGCTTAGGGAGGAGCCAGTCAGATACGCAGTATTTT.

The V call is TRBV7-2, the J call TRBJ2-5, with D tentatively TRBD2 (6 bases). V was pared by 5 bases and J by 5 bases, with 18 bases between. The CDR3 loop spans 15 amino acids. Germline V gives CDR1 SGHTA, CDR2 FQGNSA. Here the CDR3 reads CASSLGTAGGETQYF. The DNA of the CDR3 is TGTGCCAGCAGCCTAGGGACCGCCGGAGGGGAGACCCAGTACTTC.